The 4 T cell receptor beta chains below were found in one sample sequenced in a study of shared clonotypes between healthy human individuals. Data came from immunoSEQ multiplex PCR; TCRdb stores just in-frame clones and leaves some out. Of 1.5 million to 2.5 million clones detected, about 95% appear once; the ten largest clones hold roughly 1.2%. Naive CD8 cells lacked CD45RO and underwent positive selection for CCR7, leaving out terminally differentiated effector memory CD45RA+ cells. Input material: naive CD8+ T cells sorted from blood. All receptors come from a man between 18 and 29 years old in good health.

This chain links TRBV7-9 with TRBJ1-2, with D maybe TRBD1 (5 bases). In germline, CDR1 is SEHNR, CDR2 FQNEAQ (reference sequence). The CDR3 is made up of 14 amino acids. Between the trimmed V and J ends, which lost 4 bases and 2 bases, there was a span of 11 bases. The CDR3 loop is CASSSDSDNYGYTF. The CDR3 DNA reads TGTGCCAGCAGCTCCGACAGCGACAACTATGGCTACACCTTC.

The CDR3 DNA reads as TGTGCCAGCAGTTACAGGGTGGAGGGTGAAAAACTGTTTTTT. Translated: CASSYRVEGEKLFF. The chain employs TRBV6-6 and TRBJ1-4, with D unresolved. Trimming took off 2 bases at V and 7 bases at J, with 11 bases between the two ends. Germline CDR1 and CDR2: MNHNY and SVGAGI (reference sequence). This CDR3 contains 14 residues.

The genes are TRBV4-1 and TRBJ2-7; D may be TRBD2 (6 bases). Germline assignment: CDR1 MGHRA and CDR2 YSYEKL. Trimming took off 2 bases at V and 3 bases at J, with 14 bases between the two ends. CDR3 length: 15 amino acids. The CDR3 nucleotides are TGCGCCAGCAGCCAAACTCGGGAGACCTACTACGAGCAGTACTTC. Its protein is CASSQTRETYYEQYF.

V usage is TRBV5-6 and J usage is TRBJ2-5; the match to TRBD2 covers 7 bases. The CDR3 extends over 14 amino acids. The trim removed 0 bases at V and 5 bases at J, leaving 4 bases unmatched. CDR1 and CDR2 from the germline V gene are SGHDT and YYEEEE. The CDR3 loop reads CASSLAGREETQYF. The DNA for the CDR3 is TGTGCCAGCAGCTTGGCAGGGCGGGAGGAGACCCAGTACTTC.